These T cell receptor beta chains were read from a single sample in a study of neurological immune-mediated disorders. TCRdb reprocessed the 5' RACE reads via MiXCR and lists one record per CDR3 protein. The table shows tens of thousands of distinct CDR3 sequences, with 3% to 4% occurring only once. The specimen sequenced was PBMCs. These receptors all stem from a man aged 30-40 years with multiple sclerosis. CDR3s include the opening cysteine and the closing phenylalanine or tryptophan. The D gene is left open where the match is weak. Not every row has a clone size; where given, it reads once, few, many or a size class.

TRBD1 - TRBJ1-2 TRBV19 TGTGCCAGTAGCGGGACAGGGGGCGTCCTTTACTATGGCTACACCTTC CASSGTGGVLYYGYTF
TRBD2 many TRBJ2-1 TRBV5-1 TGCGCCAGCAGCGAGGGACTAGCGGGGATCAATGAGCAGTTCTTC CASSEGLAGINEQFF
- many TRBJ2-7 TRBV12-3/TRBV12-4 TGTGCCAGCAGTTTCCTCGCCCAAAAGCCCTACGAGCAGTACTTC CASSFLAQKPYEQYF
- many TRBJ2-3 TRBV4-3 TGCGCCAGCAGTCGGGGACGGGGTAGCACAGATACGCAGTATTTT CASSRGRGSTDTQYF
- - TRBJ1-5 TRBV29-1 TGCAGCGTTGGACAGGCGGGTGGGCCCCAGCATTTT CSVGQAGGPQHF
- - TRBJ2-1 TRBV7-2 TGTGCCAGCAGTTTTCGCAAGGGCTATGAGCAGTTCTTC CASSFRKGYEQFF
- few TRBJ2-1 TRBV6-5 TGTGCCAGCAGCCCCGGGGCGGTGGAGCAGTTCTTC CASSPGAVEQFF
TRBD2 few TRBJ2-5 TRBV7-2 TGTGCCAGCAGCTTAGTAGGGACTAGCGGGGCTCAAGAGACCCAGTACTTC CASSLVGTSGAQETQYF
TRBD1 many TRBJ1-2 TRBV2 TGTGCCAAGTCCGGGACAGGGTTCTTTGGCTACACCTTC CAKSGTGFFGYTF
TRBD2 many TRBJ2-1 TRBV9 TGTGCCAGCAGCGTCGCTCGACTAGCGAACTACAATGAGCAGTTCTTC CASSVARLANYNEQFF
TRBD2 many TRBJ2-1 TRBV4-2 TGTGCCAGCAGCATCGGGACTAGCGGGGGGGCTTCCCTTAGGAATGAGCAGTTCTTC CASSIGTSGGASLRNEQFF
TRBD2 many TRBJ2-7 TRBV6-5 TGTGCCAGCAGTTACTCGATAGGTTCTAGCGGGGGTACGTACGAGCAGTACTTC CASSYSIGSSGGTYEQYF
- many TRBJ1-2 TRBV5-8 TGTGCCAGCAGCTACCTTGTAGGTGGCTACACCTTC CASSYLVGGYTF
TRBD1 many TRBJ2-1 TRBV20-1 TGCAGTGCTCGAGACAGGGAATACAATGAGCAGTTCTTC CSARDREYNEQFF
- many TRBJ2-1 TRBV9 TGTGCCAGCAGCGTCTCGCCGACAGCCAAGCAGTTCTTC CASSVSPTAKQFF
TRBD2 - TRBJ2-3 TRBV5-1 TGCGCCAGCAGCAGTGGACTAGCGACCACAGATACGCAGTATTTT CASSSGLATTDTQYF
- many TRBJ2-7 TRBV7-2 TGTGCCAGCAGCTTAGGGCTAGCAACGTACGAGCAGTACTTC CASSLGLATYEQYF
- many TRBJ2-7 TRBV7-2 TGTGCCAGCAGCTTAGTAGGACAGAACGAGCAGTACTTC CASSLVGQNEQYF
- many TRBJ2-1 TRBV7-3 TGTGCCAGCAGCTCGGACAGCTTCACTGAGCAGTTCTTC CASSSDSFTEQFF
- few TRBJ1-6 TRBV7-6 TGTGCCAGCAGCCAGAGGGGCGGCATTGGAAATTCACCCCTCCACTTT CASSQRGGIGNSPLHF
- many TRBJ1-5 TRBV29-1 TGCAGCGTTGCCGGAAATAGCAATCAGCCCCAGCATTTT CSVAGNSNQPQHF
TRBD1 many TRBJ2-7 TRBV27 TGTGCCAGCGCCTTACTAACAGGGGACGAGCAGTACTTC CASALLTGDEQYF
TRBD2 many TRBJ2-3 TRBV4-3 TGCGCCAGCAGCCCGACTAGCGGGGGATCACTGGATACGCAGTATTTT CASSPTSGGSLDTQYF
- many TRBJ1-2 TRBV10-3 TGTGCCATCAGTGAGGTGGCGAAGAAAATGGGCTACACCTTC CAISEVAKKMGYTF
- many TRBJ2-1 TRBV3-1 TGTGCCAGCAGCCTTATAGGCGAACAGCAACCTAAGGCTGAGCAGTTCTTC CASSLIGEQQPKAEQFF
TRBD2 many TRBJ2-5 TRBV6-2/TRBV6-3 TGTGCCAGCAGTTACTCTGGGGGGGAGGAGACCCAGTACTTC CASSYSGGEETQYF
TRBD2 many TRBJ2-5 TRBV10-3 TGTGCCATCAGCGCGAACTTACTAGCGGGGGGATCGGTGGAGGAGACCCAGTACTTC CAISANLLAGGSVEETQYF
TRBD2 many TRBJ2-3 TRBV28 TGTGCCAGCAGTTCACTTGGACTAGCGGGGGGGTTCACAGATACGCAGTATTTT CASSSLGLAGGFTDTQYF
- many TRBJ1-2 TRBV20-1 TGCAGTGCCACGACAGTTTACGATGGCTACACCTTC CSATTVYDGYTF
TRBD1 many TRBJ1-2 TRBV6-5 TGTGCCAGCAGTCCGGGACAGAACTATGGCTACACCTTC CASSPGQNYGYTF
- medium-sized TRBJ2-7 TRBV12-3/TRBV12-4 TGTGCCAGCAGTTCGTCGCCAGGGAGGTACTTC CASSSSPGRYF
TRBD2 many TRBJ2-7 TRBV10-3 TGTGCCATCAGTGAGCCGTGGGGGGGAATGGATGTGCAGTACTTC CAISEPWGGMDVQYF
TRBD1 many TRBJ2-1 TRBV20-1 TGCAGTGCCAGCGCGGGACAGGGGGCCTATGAGCAGTTCTTC CSASAGQGAYEQFF